These 5 T cell receptor beta chains were sequenced from one sample in a study of siplizumab effects on memory and regulatory T cells. Assay: immunoSEQ multiplex PCR; the TCRdb copy retains only in-frame clones and omits some. The sample records about 66,000 clones, about 96% being singletons. Sequences were obtained from naive CD8+ T cells sorted from blood. These receptors were collected from a human donor in good health.

V and J are TRBV29-1 and TRBJ2-5; D not certain. The CDR3 loop spans 13 amino acids. Trimming stripped 2 bases from V and 2 bases from J, with 9 bases between. Germline values: CDR1 SQVTM, CDR2 ANQGSEA. The CDR3 bases are TGCAGCGTTGAATTAGGGTGGCAAGAGACCCAGTACTTC. Translated, it gives CSVELGWQETQYF.

The rearrangement joins TRBV28 to TRBJ1-4; D unresolved. V lost 5 bases, J lost 7 bases, and 11 bases lay in between. The CDR3 is made up of 13 amino acids. Germline lookup yields CDR1 MDHEN and CDR2 SYDVKM. Written as DNA, the CDR3 is TGTGCCAGCAGTCTCGGAGGCATTGAAAAACTGTTTTTT. This codes for CASSLGGIEKLFF.

The chain joins TRBV9 to TRBJ2-7; D possibly corresponds to TRBD1 (5 bases). This CDR3 contains 14 residues. V was clipped by 0 bases and J by 2 bases, with 9 bases between them. Germline assignment: CDR1 SGDLS and CDR2 YYNGEE. CDR3 DNA sequence: TGTGCCAGCAGCGTAGGTGACAGAACCTACGAGCAGTACTTC. This translates into CASSVGDRTYEQYF. Looking up the rest from reference TRBV9 and TRBJ2-7 gives the full variable domain: DSGVTQTPKHLITATGQRVTLRCSPRSGDLSVYWYQQSLDQGLQFLIQYYNGEERAKGNILERFSAQQFPDLHSELNLSSLELGDSALYFCASSVGDRTYEQYFGPGTRLTVT.

The chain combines TRBV9 with TRBJ2-2; D gene uncertain. The V end lost 0 bases, the J end lost 6 bases, and 12 bases lay between the germline ends. The CDR3 length is 15 residues. Germline-derived CDR1 and CDR2 are SGDLS and YYNGEE. In DNA, the CDR3 is TGTGCCAGCAGCGTAGGTGCCAGTCCTTCCGGGGAGCTGTTTTTT. This translates into CASSVGASPSGELFF.

The chain carries TRBV7-9 and TRBJ2-7; no clear D. Germline CDR1 SEHNR, CDR2 FQNEAQ (reference sequence). The CDR3 extends over 15 amino acids. Trimming took 1 base from V and 2 from J, leaving 12 bases between them. CDR3 protein: CASSLEEGLTYEQYF. CDR3 bases: TGTGCCAGCAGCTTAGAAGAAGGCCTAACCTACGAGCAGTACTTC.